This T cell receptor (beta chain) was sequenced for a study of response to subunit inactivated influenza vaccine. The CDR3 is 15 amino acids. TCRdb re-analysed the RT-PCR reads in MiXCR, keeping a single row per CDR3 protein. This table holds a few hundred thousand distinct CDR3 sequences, roughly 15% found once. Study-level findings and limits: Researchers suggested that each seasonal influenza vaccination recruits few new T cells.

In this sample, this clonotype turned up a few times. The antigen remains undetermined. This sample comprised PBMCs from blood, obtained 11 to 12 days after vaccination. The TCR sequence derives from a man aged 50 or older who received an inactivated influenza vaccine. The chain has TRBV21-1 and TRBJ1-3; the table names TRBD1, a call not compared with the DNA. TRBV21-1 is tagged as a pseudogene. The CDR3 nucleotides are TGTGCCAGCAGCAAAAGCAGGGGGCACGGAAACACCATATATTTT. This encodes CASSKSRGHGNTIYF.